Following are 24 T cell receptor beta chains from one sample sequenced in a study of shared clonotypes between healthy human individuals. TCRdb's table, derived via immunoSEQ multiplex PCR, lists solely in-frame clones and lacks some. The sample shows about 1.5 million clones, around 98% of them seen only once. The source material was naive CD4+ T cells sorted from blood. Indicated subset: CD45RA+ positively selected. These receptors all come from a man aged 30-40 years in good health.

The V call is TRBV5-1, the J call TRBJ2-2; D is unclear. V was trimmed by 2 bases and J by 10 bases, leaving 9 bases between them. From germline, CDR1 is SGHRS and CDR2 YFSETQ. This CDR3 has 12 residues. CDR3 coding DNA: TGCGCCAGCAGCTTCGGTGGGTTGGAGCTGTTTTTT. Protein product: CASSFGGLELFF.

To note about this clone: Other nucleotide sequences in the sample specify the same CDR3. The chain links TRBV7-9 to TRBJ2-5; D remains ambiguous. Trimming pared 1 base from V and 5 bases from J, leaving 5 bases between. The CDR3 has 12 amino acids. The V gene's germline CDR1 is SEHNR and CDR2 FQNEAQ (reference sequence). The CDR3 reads CASSLDGETQYF. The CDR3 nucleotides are TGTGCCAGCAGCTTAGACGGTGAGACCCAGTACTTC.

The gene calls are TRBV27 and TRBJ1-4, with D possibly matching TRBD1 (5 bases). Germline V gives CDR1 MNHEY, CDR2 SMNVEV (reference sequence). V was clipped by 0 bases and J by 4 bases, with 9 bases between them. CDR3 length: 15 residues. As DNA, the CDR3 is TGTGCCAGCAGTTTATCAAGGGGTTATAATGAAAAACTGTTTTTT. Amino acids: CASSLSRGYNEKLFF.

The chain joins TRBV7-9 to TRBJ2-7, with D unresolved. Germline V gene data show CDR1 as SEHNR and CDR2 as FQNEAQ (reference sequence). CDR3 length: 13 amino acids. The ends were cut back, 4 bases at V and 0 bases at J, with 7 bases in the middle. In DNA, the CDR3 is TGTGCCAGCAGCTCGGACGACTCCTACGAGCAGTACTTC. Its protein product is CASSSDDSYEQYF.

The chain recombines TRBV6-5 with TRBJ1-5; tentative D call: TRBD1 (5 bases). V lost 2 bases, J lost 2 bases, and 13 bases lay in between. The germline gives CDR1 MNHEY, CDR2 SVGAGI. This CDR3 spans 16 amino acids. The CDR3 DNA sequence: TGTGCCAGCAGTTACCAGGGACCGGTGGGCAATCAGCCCCAGCATTTT. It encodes CASSYQGPVGNQPQHF.

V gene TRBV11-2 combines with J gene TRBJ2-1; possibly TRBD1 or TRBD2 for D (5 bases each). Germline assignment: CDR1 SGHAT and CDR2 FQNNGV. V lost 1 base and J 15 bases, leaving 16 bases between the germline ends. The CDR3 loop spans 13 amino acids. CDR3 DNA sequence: TGTGCCAGCAGCTTAGTGTTGTGGGGGACCCCGTTCTTC. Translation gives CASSLVLWGTPFF.

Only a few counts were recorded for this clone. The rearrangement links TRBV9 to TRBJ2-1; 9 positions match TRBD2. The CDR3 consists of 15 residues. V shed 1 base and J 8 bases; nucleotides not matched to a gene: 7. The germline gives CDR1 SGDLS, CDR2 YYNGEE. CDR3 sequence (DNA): TGTGCCAGCAGCGTAATTGGCGGGAGGGCAGATGAGCAGTTCTTC. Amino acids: CASSVIGGRADEQFF.

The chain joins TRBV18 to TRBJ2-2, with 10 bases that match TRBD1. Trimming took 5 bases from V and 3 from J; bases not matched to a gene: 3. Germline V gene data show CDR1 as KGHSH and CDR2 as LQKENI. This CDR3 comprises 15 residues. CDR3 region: CASSRQGADTGELFF. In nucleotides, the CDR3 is TGTGCCAGCTCAAGACAGGGGGCCGACACCGGGGAGCTGTTTTTT.

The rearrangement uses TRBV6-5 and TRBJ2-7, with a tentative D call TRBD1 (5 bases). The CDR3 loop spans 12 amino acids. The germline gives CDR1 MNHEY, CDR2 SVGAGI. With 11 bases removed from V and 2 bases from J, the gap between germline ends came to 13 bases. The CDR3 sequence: CAGGPGPYEQYF. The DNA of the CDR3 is TGTGCCGGTGGGCCAGGGCCCTACGAGCAGTACTTC.

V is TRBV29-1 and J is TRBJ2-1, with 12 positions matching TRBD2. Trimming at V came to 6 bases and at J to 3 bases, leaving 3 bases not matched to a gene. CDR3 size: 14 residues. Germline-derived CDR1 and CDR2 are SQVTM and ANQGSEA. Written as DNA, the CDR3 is TGCAGCGTAGGACTAGCGGGAAACTACAATGAGCAGTTCTTC. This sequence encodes CSVGLAGNYNEQFF.

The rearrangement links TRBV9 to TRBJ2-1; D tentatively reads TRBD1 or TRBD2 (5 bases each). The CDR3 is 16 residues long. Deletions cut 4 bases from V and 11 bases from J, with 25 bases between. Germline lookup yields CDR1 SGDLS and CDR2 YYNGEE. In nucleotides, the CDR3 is TGTGCCAGCAGCCCGAGCCCCCCGCCTGCCGGGACGAAGCAGTTCTTC. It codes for CASSPSPPPAGTKQFF.

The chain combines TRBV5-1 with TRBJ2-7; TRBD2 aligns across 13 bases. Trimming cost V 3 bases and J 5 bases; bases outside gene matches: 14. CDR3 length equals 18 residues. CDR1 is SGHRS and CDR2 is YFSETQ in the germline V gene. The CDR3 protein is CASSSLTSGRTPPDEQYF. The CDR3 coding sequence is TGCGCCAGCAGCTCCTTGACTAGCGGGAGGACCCCTCCAGACGAGCAGTACTTC.

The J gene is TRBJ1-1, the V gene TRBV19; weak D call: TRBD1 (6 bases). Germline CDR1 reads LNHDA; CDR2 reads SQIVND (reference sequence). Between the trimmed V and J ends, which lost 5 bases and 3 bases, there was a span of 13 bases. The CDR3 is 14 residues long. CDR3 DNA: TGTGCCAGTAGTCTAGGACAGTTTTACACTGAAGCTTTCTTT. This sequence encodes CASSLGQFYTEAFF.

The CDR3 here is CASTSTWNPEELFF. The CDR3 DNA reads as TGTGCCAGTACTTCGACTTGGAATCCCGAGGAGCTGTTTTTT. This rearrangement joins TRBV19 to TRBJ2-2; no clear D gene. CDR1 is LNHDA and CDR2 is SQIVND in the germline V gene (reference sequence). V was pared by 7 bases and J by 10 bases, with 19 bases between. This CDR3 is 14 amino acids long.

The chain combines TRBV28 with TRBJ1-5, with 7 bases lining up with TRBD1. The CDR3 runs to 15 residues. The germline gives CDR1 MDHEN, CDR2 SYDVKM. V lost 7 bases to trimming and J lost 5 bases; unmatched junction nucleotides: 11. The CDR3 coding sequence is TGTGCCAGCAAAACAGGGGAATGGATACATCAGCCCCAGCATTTT. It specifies CASKTGEWIHQPQHF.

CDR3 amino acids: CATAPGLAAYEQYF. The CDR3 DNA is TGTGCCACCGCTCCGGGACTAGCGGCCTACGAGCAGTACTTC. J is TRBJ2-7 and V is TRBV10-3; 11 nucleotides line up with TRBD2. The J segment lost 2 bases and the V segment lost 10 bases, leaving 7 bases of the junction unmatched. The CDR3 has 14 amino acids. Germline V gene data show CDR1 as ENHRY and CDR2 as SYGVKD.

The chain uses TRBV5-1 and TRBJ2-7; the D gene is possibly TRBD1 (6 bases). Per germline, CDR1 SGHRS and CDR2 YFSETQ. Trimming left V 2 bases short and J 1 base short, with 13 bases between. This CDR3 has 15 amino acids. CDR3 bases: TGCGCCAGCAGCTTTCTCACAGGGAATTCCTACGAGCAGTACTTC. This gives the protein CASSFLTGNSYEQYF.

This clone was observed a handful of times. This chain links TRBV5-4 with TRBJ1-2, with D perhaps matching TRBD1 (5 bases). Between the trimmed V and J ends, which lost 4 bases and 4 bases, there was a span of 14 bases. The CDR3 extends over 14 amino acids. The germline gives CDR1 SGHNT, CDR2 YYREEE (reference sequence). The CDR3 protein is CASSTGTSVYGYTF. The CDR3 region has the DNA TGTGCCAGCAGCACCGGGACTTCGGTCTATGGCTACACCTTC.

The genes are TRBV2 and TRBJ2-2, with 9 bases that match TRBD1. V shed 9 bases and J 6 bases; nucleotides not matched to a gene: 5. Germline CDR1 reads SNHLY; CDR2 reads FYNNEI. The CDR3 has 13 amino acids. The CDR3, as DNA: TGTGCCAGTCGGGACAGGGAGGCCGGGGAGCTGTTTTTT. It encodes CASRDREAGELFF.

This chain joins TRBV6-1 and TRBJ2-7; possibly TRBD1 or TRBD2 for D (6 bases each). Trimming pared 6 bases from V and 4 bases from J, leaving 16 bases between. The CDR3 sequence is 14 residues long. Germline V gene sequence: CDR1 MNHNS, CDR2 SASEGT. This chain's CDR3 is CASRSGGGHYEQYF. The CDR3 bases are TGTGCCAGCAGGTCGGGTGGGGGGCATTACGAGCAGTACTTC.

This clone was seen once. In DNA, the CDR3 is TGTGCCAGCAGCGAACCCGGGACTAGACACTTAGGCGAGCAGTACTTC. It specifies CASSEPGTRHLGEQYF. This rearrangement joins TRBV7-8 to TRBJ2-7, with 8 nucleotides matching TRBD2. Germline V gene sequence: CDR1 SGHVS, CDR2 FQNEAQ. V lost 5 bases to trimming and J lost 6 bases; unmatched junction nucleotides: 15. The CDR3 extends over 16 amino acids.

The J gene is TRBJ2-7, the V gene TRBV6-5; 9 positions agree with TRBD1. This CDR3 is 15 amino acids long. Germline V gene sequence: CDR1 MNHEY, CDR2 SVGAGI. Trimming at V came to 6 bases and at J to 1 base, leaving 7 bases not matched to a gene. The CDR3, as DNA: TGTGCCAGCAGATATGGGACAGGGTTTTCCTACGAGCAGTACTTC. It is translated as CASRYGTGFSYEQYF.

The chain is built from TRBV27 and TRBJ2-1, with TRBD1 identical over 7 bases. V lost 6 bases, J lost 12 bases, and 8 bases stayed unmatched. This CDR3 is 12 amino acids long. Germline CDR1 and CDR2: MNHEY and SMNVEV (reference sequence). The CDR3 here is CASSKTGVWQFF. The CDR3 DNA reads TGTGCCAGCAGCAAAACAGGGGTTTGGCAGTTCTTC.

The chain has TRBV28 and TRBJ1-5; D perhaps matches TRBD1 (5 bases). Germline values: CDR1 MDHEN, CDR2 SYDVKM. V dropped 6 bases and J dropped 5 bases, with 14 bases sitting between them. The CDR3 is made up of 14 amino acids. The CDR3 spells CASRIRVVDQPQHF. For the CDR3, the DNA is TGTGCCAGCAGAATCAGGGTAGTAGATCAGCCCCAGCATTTT.